This entry is about one TCR beta chain. This record belongs to a study of PD-L1 blockade in urothelial cancer. Study summary: Male sex and bladder-origin urothelial cancer characterized about 85% of the 29 patients. Analyzed time points were 3 weeks (second dose) and 6 weeks after therapy began.

Stated time point: peripheral blood 6 weeks after treatment start. For each patient, 1 to 8 samples were obtained, pretreatment and on-treatment. In each PCR, synthetic TCR analog templates were spiked in. The assay was immunoSEQ multiplex PCR, and TCRdb's table has in-frame clones only and misses some. The sample has 35,000 to 50,000 clones, roughly 80% seen once. From germline, CDR1 is SNHLY and CDR2 FYNNEI. Trimming took off 3 bases at V and 2 bases at J, with 10 bases between the two ends. The CDR3 runs to 15 residues. The chain has TRBV2 and TRBJ1-4, with a tentative D call TRBD1 (5 bases). This sample comprised PBMCs, obtained around atezolizumab (anti-PD-L1) treatment. The origin of this receptor is a man in his sixties with urothelial cancer. CDR3 amino acids: CASSEQGWTNEKLFF. Here the CDR3 DNA reads TGTGCCAGCAGTGAGCAGGGCTGGACTAATGAAAAACTGTTTTTT.